This TCR beta chain derives from a study of PD-1 blockade in classical Hodgkin lymphoma. Looked up from germline, CDR1 is SGHTA and CDR2 is FQGNSA. CDR3 size: 14 residues. Trimming cost V 4 bases and J 8 bases; bases outside gene matches: 7. Every patient relapsed after autologous stem cell transplantation, and brentuximab vedotin exposure varied. TCRdb's copy holds only in-frame clones and misses some; the assay was immunoSEQ multiplex PCR. The sample lists about 27,000 clones; around four fifths were seen once. The sample was peripheral blood mononuclear cells (PBMCs), taken before the second cycle of nivolumab. This clonotype was obtained from a human donor with classical Hodgkin lymphoma. This sequence joins TRBV7-2 and TRBJ2-3; TRBD1 matches at 9 bases. CDR3 bases: TGTGCCAGCAGCTCGGGACAGGGACACCGTACGCAGTATTTT. As protein: CASSSGQGHRTQYF.